The source of this TCR beta chain is a study of blood T cell repertoires in COVID-19. Looking at the study overall: Spain, Italy and the United States supplied samples that represented acute and convalescent COVID-19.

In the original processing: Reference gene primers were amplified, and this amplification served to estimate nucleated cell counts. Assay used: immunoSEQ multiplex PCR; TCRdb lists only in-frame clones, some missing. For V, J and clone size, that table is used; D and trimming come from the DNA. This table holds hundreds of thousands of clones, 86% found once. Trimming cost V 5 bases and J 4 bases; bases outside gene matches: 6. The CDR3 has 15 residues. The germline CDR1 and CDR2 sequences are KGHSH and LQKENI. The sequence came from a woman aged 50 to 60 with acute or convalescent COVID-19. The genes are TRBV18 and TRBJ1-2, with 11 bases lining up with TRBD1. The specimen was peripheral blood. The CDR3, as DNA: TGTGCCAGCTCAGAAGGACAGGGGGCCTTCTATGGCTACACCTTC. Residues: CASSEGQGAFYGYTF. Combining the CDR3 with reference TRBV18 and TRBJ1-2 gives the whole variable domain NAGVMQNPRHLVRRRGQEARLRCSPMKGHSHVYWYRQLPEEGLKFMVYLQKENIIDESGMPKERFSAEFPKEGPSILRIQQVVRGDSAAYFCASSEGQGAFYGYTFGSGTRLTVV.